These 6 T cell receptor beta chains came from one sample sequenced in a study of blood T cell repertoires in COVID-19. This table comes from immunoSEQ multiplex PCR, and its TCRdb copy is limited to in-frame clones, with some not included. The sample has roughly 150,000 clones, approximately 90% seen once. Material: peripheral blood. All receptors derive from a human donor in a cohort sampled during active COVID-19.

The J gene is TRBJ2-7, the V gene TRBV3-1 (or the pseudogene TRBV3-2), with TRBD2 matching 10 bases. Germline values: CDR1 LGHDT, CDR2 YNNKEL (reference sequence). There are 16 residues in the CDR3. The ends lost 0 bases at V and 2 bases at J; junction bases unmatched: 4. The CDR3 region has the DNA TGTGCCAGCAGCCAAGATCTCCTAGCGGGGGCCTACGAGCAGTACTTC. It codes for CASSQDLLAGAYEQYF.

This sequence joins TRBV5-8 and TRBJ2-7; TRBD1 matches at 7 bases. The germline V gene has CDR1 SGHTS and CDR2 YDEGEE. The CDR3 covers 13 residues. Germline trimming cut 0 bases from V and 5 bases from J; bases unmatched to any gene: 2. CDR3 residues: CASSLGQGDEQYF. In nucleotides, the CDR3 is TGTGCCAGCAGCTTGGGGCAGGGGGACGAGCAGTACTTC.

The chain has TRBV5-1 and TRBJ1-1; D is ambiguous. V was pared by 3 bases and J by 4 bases, with 10 bases between. The CDR3 covers 13 residues. The V gene's germline CDR1 is SGHRS and CDR2 YFSETQ. The CDR3 DNA follows: TGCGCCAGCAGCTCTCCGGGGAGCACTGAAGCTTTCTTT. Translation gives CASSSPGSTEAFF.

This rearrangement joins TRBV7-9 to TRBJ2-7; D remains unclear. Germline CDR1 reads SEHNR; CDR2 reads FQNEAQ (reference sequence). The CDR3 sequence is 12 residues long. The V end lost 0 bases, the J end lost 7 bases, and 7 bases lay between the germline ends. CDR3 in amino acids: CASSLAVAEQYF. The DNA for the CDR3 is TGTGCCAGCAGCTTAGCGGTCGCGGAGCAGTACTTC. Together with reference TRBV7-9 and TRBJ2-7, the CDR3 gives the full variable domain: DTGVSQNPRHKITKRGQNVTFRCDPISEHNRLYWYRQTLGQGPEFLTYFQNEAQLEKSRLLSDRFSAERPKGSFSTLEIQRTEQGDSAMYLCASSLAVAEQYFGPGTRLTVT.

The rearrangement uses TRBV27 and TRBJ2-7; 11 bases agree with TRBD1. Looked up from germline, CDR1 is MNHEY and CDR2 is SMNVEV (reference sequence). V lost 2 bases and J lost 5; bases outside the gene matches: 8. The CDR3 has 16 amino acids. CDR3 sequence (DNA): TGTGCCAGCAGTTTAAGGGGGACAGGGGGTGTAAACGAGCAGTACTTC. Translated: CASSLRGTGGVNEQYF.

This chain connects TRBV9 to TRBJ1-1; no firm D call. The V gene lost 3 bases and the J gene lost 6 bases, with 9 bases spanning the gap. This CDR3 has 12 amino acids. Germline loops: CDR1 SGDLS, CDR2 YYNGEE. This CDR3 reads CASSAVQAEAFF. The CDR3 DNA is TGTGCCAGCAGCGCCGTTCAGGCTGAAGCTTTCTTT.